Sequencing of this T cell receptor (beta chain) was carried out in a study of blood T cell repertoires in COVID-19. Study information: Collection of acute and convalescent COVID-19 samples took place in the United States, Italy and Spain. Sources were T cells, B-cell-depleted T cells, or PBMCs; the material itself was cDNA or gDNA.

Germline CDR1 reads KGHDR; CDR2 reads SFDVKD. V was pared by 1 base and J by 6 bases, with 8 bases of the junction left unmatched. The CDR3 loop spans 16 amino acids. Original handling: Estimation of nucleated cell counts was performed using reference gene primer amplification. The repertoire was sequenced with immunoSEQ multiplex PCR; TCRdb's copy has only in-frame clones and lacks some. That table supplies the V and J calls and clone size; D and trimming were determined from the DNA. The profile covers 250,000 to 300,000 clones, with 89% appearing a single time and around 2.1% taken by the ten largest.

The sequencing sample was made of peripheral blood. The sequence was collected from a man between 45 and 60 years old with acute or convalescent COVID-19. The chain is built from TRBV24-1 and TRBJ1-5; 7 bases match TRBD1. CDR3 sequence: CATSDFNRGESQPQHF. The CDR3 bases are TGTGCCACCAGTGATTTTAACAGGGGTGAGAGTCAGCCCCAGCATTTT.